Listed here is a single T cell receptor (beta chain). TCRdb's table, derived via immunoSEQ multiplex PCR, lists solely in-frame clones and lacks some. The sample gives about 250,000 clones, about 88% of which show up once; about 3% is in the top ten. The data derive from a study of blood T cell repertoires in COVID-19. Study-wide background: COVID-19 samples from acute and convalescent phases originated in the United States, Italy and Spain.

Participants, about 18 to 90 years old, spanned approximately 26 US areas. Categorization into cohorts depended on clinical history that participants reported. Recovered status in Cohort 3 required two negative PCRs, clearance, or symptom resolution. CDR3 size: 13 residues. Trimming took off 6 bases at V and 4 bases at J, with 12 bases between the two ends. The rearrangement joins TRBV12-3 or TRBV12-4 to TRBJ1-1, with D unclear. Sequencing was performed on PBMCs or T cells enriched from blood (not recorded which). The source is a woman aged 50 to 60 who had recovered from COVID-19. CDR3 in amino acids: CASRRREPTEAFF. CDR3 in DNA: TGTGCCAGCAGGCGACGGGAGCCCACTGAAGCTTTCTTT.